This entry lists 30 T cell receptor beta chains sequenced from one sample in a study of T cell responses to AZD1222 COVID-19 vaccine. Sequencing was performed with immunoSEQ multiplex PCR; in TCRdb, only in-frame clones are kept and a portion is missing. Of fewer than 200,000 clones listed, around 90% are singletons. Source: peripheral blood, taken on day 0 of AZD1222 vaccination. All receptors come from an adult in good health.

This clone appeared once. The chain carries TRBV11-1 and TRBJ2-7; maybe TRBD2 (5 bases). Germline V CDR1 and CDR2: SGHAT, FQDESV (reference sequence). The CDR3 consists of 14 residues. The V end was cut by 1 base, the J end by 4 bases, with 11 bases between. The CDR3 protein is CASSLGPSGYEQYF. CDR3 DNA: TGTGCCAGCAGCTTAGGACCTTCGGGGTACGAGCAGTACTTC.

This clone is a singleton in its sample. The V and J genes are TRBV6-2 or TRBV6-3 and TRBJ2-2, with D tentatively TRBD1 or TRBD2 (6 bases each). Germline V CDR1 and CDR2: MNHEY, SVGEGT. The CDR3 covers 15 residues. V was shortened by 6 bases and J by 4 bases, with 15 bases between the two germline ends. CDR3 residues: CASRPWGAGTGELFF. The CDR3 DNA reads TGTGCCAGCAGGCCTTGGGGGGCCGGCACCGGGGAGCTGTTTTTT.

V usage is TRBV6-5 and J usage is TRBJ1-1; D possibly corresponds to TRBD1 (5 bases). Trimming pared 0 bases from V and 5 bases from J, leaving 13 bases between. Germline CDR1 MNHEY, CDR2 SVGAGI. The CDR3 extends over 15 amino acids. The chain's CDR3 is CASSYSTGGRTEAFF. The DNA of the CDR3 is TGTGCCAGCAGTTACTCGACCGGGGGGAGGACTGAAGCTTTCTTT.

As regards this clone: The same CDR3 can be traced to other DNA sequences in this sample. This chain connects TRBV5-6 to TRBJ1-1, with D uncertain. The CDR3 covers 11 residues. Germline V lookup: CDR1 SGHDT, CDR2 YYEEEE. With 0 bases removed from V and 8 bases from J, the gap between germline ends came to 5 bases. The CDR3 is CASSLGPEAFF. The CDR3 bases are TGTGCCAGCAGCTTGGGACCCGAAGCTTTCTTT.

V and J are TRBV6-5 and TRBJ2-7; 11 nucleotides align to TRBD1. This CDR3 region has 15 residues. With V trimmed by 6 bases and J by 1 base, 5 bases remained unmatched. Germline V gene sequence: CDR1 MNHEY, CDR2 SVGAGI. The CDR3 DNA follows: TGTGCCAGCAGATCGGGGGACAGGGGGTCCTACGAGCAGTACTTC. This translates into CASRSGDRGSYEQYF.

V is TRBV6-5 and J is TRBJ1-1, with TRBD1 as a possible D gene (5 bases). V lost 6 bases to trimming and J lost 0 bases, with 14 bases between them. The length of the CDR3 is 15 residues. In germline, CDR1 is MNHEY, CDR2 SVGAGI. CDR3 in amino acids: CASRGRGNMNTEAFF. CDR3 sequence (DNA): TGTGCCAGCAGGGGGAGGGGTAATATGAACACTGAAGCTTTCTTT.

The rearrangement uses TRBV28 and TRBJ1-2, with D uncertain. Looked up from germline, CDR1 is MDHEN and CDR2 is SYDVKM. Trimming cost V 6 bases and J 0 bases, with 17 bases left between them. The CDR3 loop spans 16 amino acids. CDR3 loop: CASSWVQDGANYGYTF. CDR3 DNA sequence: TGTGCCAGCAGCTGGGTCCAGGACGGCGCTAACTATGGCTACACCTTC.

CDR3 bases: TGTGCCAGTAGTAGGGATAGGGGAGCTGAAGCTTTCTTT. Encoded protein: CASSRDRGAEAFF. This chain connects TRBV19 to TRBJ1-1; weak D call: TRBD1 (5 bases). Germline-derived CDR1 and CDR2 are LNHDA and SQIVND (reference sequence). This CDR3 contains 13 residues. V was clipped by 4 bases and J by 6 bases, with 12 bases between them.

J is TRBJ1-2 and V is TRBV28, with a weak D call TRBD1 (5 bases). The CDR3 loop spans 13 amino acids. Germline loops: CDR1 MDHEN, CDR2 SYDVKM. Trimming stripped 6 bases from V and 4 bases from J, with 12 bases between. The CDR3 region is CASSPGGIYGYTF. DNA for the CDR3: TGTGCCAGCAGCCCTGGGGGGATCTATGGCTACACCTTC.

The chain links TRBV19 to TRBJ1-2; D might be TRBD1 (5 bases). CDR3 size: 16 residues. Deletions cut 9 bases from V and 7 bases from J, with 27 bases between. CDR1 and CDR2 from the germline V gene are LNHDA and SQIVND (reference sequence). The CDR3 here is CASRPGTEGEYGGYTF. In DNA form, the CDR3 reads TGTGCCAGCCGGCCCGGGACCGAGGGCGAATACGGTGGCTACACCTTC.

V gene TRBV6-5 combines with J gene TRBJ2-3; 8 bases map to TRBD2. Per germline, CDR1 MNHEY and CDR2 SVGAGI. The CDR3 runs 15 residues. V shed 0 bases and J 4 bases; nucleotides not matched to a gene: 3. This CDR3 reads CASSYSGGGADTQYF. The CDR3 DNA follows: TGTGCCAGCAGTTACTCCGGGGGGGGCGCAGATACGCAGTATTTT.

This chain uses TRBV6-2 or TRBV6-3 with TRBJ1-1, with 8 bases that match TRBD1. The CDR3 is 15 amino acids. J was trimmed by 5 bases and V by 6 bases; bases with no gene match: 11. Per the germline V gene, CDR1 is MNHEY and CDR2 is SVGEGT. This CDR3 is CASSPPGQGRTEAFF. CDR3 nucleotides: TGTGCCAGCAGCCCCCCCGGACAGGGTCGGACTGAAGCTTTCTTT.

This clone occurred once. This chain connects TRBV6-5 to TRBJ2-7; 7 nucleotides match TRBD2. V dropped 6 bases and J dropped 3; count of bases not matched to a gene: 11. The CDR3 contains 15 residues. Looked up from germline, CDR1 is MNHEY and CDR2 is SVGAGI. The CDR3 region is CASSLTLTSLYEQYF. For the CDR3, the DNA is TGTGCCAGCAGCCTAACACTGACTAGCCTCTACGAGCAGTACTTC.

This chain links TRBV21-1 with TRBJ1-5. TRBV21-1 is shown as a pseudogene. This CDR3 contains 15 residues. The CDR3 region is CASSKGRVINQPQHF. CDR3 nucleotides: TGTGCCAGCAGCAAAGGGCGGGTAATCAATCAGCCCCAGCATTTT.

The V and J genes are TRBV28 and TRBJ1-4; 7 positions agree with TRBD1. The CDR3 loop spans 15 amino acids. CDR1 MDHEN and CDR2 SYDVKM come from the germline V gene. The ends lost 4 bases at V and 5 bases at J; junction bases unmatched: 7. CDR3 loop: CASSSPGQSNEKLFF. The CDR3 DNA is TGTGCCAGCAGTTCGCCGGGACAGTCAAATGAAAAACTGTTTTTT.

The V and J genes are TRBV28 and TRBJ1-2; 8 positions match TRBD1. With 11 bases clipped from V and 0 bases from J, the junction kept 17 bases outside the gene matches. The germline V gene encodes CDR1 MDHEN and CDR2 SYDVKM. There are 17 residues in the CDR3. CDR3 amino acids: CAGGYSGTGKANYGYTF. The CDR3 nucleotides read TGTGCCGGGGGATATTCAGGGACAGGAAAGGCTAACTATGGCTACACCTTC.

This clone was detected only a few times. V is TRBV7-2 and J is TRBJ2-2; D is ambiguous. Germline loops: CDR1 SGHTA, CDR2 FQGNSA. Between the trimmed V and J ends, which lost 3 bases and 5 bases, there was a span of 7 bases. This CDR3 spans 13 amino acids. The CDR3 region has the DNA TGTGCCAGCAGCTTGCGGTTTACCGGGGAGCTGTTTTTT. Translating it yields CASSLRFTGELFF.

The chain carries TRBV18 and TRBJ2-5; D might be TRBD1 or TRBD2, each matching 5 bases. Between the trimmed V and J ends, which lost 4 bases and 4 bases, there was a span of 16 bases. The CDR3 totals 15 residues. Per germline, CDR1 KGHSH and CDR2 LQKENI. Written as DNA, the CDR3 is TGTGCCAGCTCACTCCCCCCGGGGACGATAGAGACCCAGTACTTC. It is translated as CASSLPPGTIETQYF.

As DNA, the CDR3 is TGTGCCAGCAGGACCGGGACAGGGTTCGTCCTTGGCTACACCTTC. Protein: CASRTGTGFVLGYTF. The chain uses TRBV28 and TRBJ1-2; 9 bases map to TRBD1. The CDR3 spans 15 residues. The germline CDR1 and CDR2 sequences are MDHEN and SYDVKM. V trimming: 6 bases; J trimming: 7 bases; junction bases outside the gene matches: 12.

The J gene is TRBJ2-5, the V gene TRBV6-1; D is unclear. The CDR3 sequence is 13 residues long. Germline assignment: CDR1 MNHNS and CDR2 SASEGT. Trimming pared 2 bases from V and 1 base from J, leaving 5 bases between. CDR3 sequence reads: CASSEQPQETQYF. The CDR3 DNA is TGTGCCAGCAGTGAACAACCCCAAGAGACCCAGTACTTC.

The chain uses TRBV10-3 and TRBJ2-2, with D tentatively TRBD2 (5 bases). The CDR3 extends over 16 amino acids. V was cut by 2 bases and J by 8 bases, with 18 bases left in between. The germline gives CDR1 ENHRY, CDR2 SYGVKD. CDR3 loop: CAISEPSGTHVGELFF. DNA of the CDR3: TGTGCCATCAGTGAGCCCAGCGGCACACACGTGGGGGAGCTGTTTTTT.

V is TRBV18 and J is TRBJ1-4; D is ambiguous. Germline CDR1 KGHSH, CDR2 LQKENI. V lost 3 bases, J lost 1 base, and 9 bases lay in between. This CDR3 comprises 15 residues. CDR3 sequence (DNA): TGTGCCAGCTCACCTGCAGTGTTAACTAATGAAAAACTGTTTTTT. It encodes CASSPAVLTNEKLFF. Supplemented by reference TRBV18 and TRBJ1-4, the full variable domain reads NAGVMQNPRHLVRRRGQEARLRCSPMKGHSHVYWYRQLPEEGLKFMVYLQKENIIDESGMPKERFSAEFPKEGPSILRIQQVVRGDSAAYFCASSPAVLTNEKLFFGSGTQLSVL.

On this clone itself: This CDR3 is also generated by other DNA sequences in the sample. The chain joins TRBV3-1 (or the pseudogene TRBV3-2) to TRBJ1-5; D remains ambiguous. This CDR3 spans 13 amino acids. Germline V CDR1 and CDR2: LGHDT, YNNKEL (reference sequence). Trimming shortened V by 4 bases and J by 4 bases, and 8 bases separated the two germline ends. The CDR3 DNA sequence: TGTGCCAGCAGCCCGTCATCGAATCAGCCCCAGCATTTT. Protein product: CASSPSSNQPQHF.

In this sample, this clone turned up a few times. The CDR3 sequence is CASSRSLIMNTEAFF. In DNA form, the CDR3 reads TGTGCCAGCAGCCGGTCCCTAATCATGAACACTGAAGCTTTCTTT. This chain joins TRBV3-1 (or the pseudogene TRBV3-2) and TRBJ1-1, with D uncertain. CDR3 length: 15 residues. The V end lost 4 bases, the J end lost 0 bases, and 12 bases lay between the germline ends. Germline loops: CDR1 LGHDT, CDR2 YNNKEL (reference sequence).

J is TRBJ1-2 and V is TRBV24-1; D not resolved. The germline V gene encodes CDR1 KGHDR and CDR2 SFDVKD. V was pared by 0 bases and J by 8 bases, with 6 bases between. The CDR3 has 12 amino acids. CDR3 loop: CATSDLNVGYTF. CDR3 nucleotide sequence: TGTGCCACCAGTGATTTGAATGTGGGCTACACCTTC.

The gene calls are TRBV7-9 and TRBJ1-5; D unresolved. There are 13 residues in the CDR3. V shed 1 base and J shed 4 bases, with 5 bases lying between them. Germline-derived CDR1 and CDR2 are SEHNR and FQNEAQ (reference sequence). In DNA, the CDR3 is TGTGCCAGCAGCTTAGAAGAGAATCAGCCCCAGCATTTT. This codes for CASSLEENQPQHF.

The chain employs TRBV6-5 and TRBJ1-3, with D unclear. V was cut by 7 bases and J by 0 bases, with 10 bases left in between. Germline-derived CDR1 and CDR2 are MNHEY and SVGAGI. The CDR3 totals 14 residues. CDR3 coding DNA: TGTGCCAGCATTTTGCAGTTCTCTGGAAACACCATATATTTT. This gives the protein CASILQFSGNTIYF.

The chain has TRBV5-6 and TRBJ1-5; TRBD1 is a possible D gene (5 bases). The germline CDR1 and CDR2 sequences are SGHDT and YYEEEE. The CDR3 is 14 amino acids. V shed 3 bases and J shed 3 bases, with 10 bases lying between them. CDR3 region: CASSSGTYNQPQHF. The CDR3 coding sequence is TGTGCCAGCAGCTCCGGGACTTACAATCAGCCCCAGCATTTT.

This rearrangement joins TRBV9 to TRBJ2-3; 10 bases fit TRBD2. There are 15 residues in the CDR3. The ends lost 3 bases at V and 3 bases at J; junction bases unmatched: 4. CDR1 is SGDLS and CDR2 is YYNGEE in the germline V gene. This chain's CDR3 is CASSAPGLATDTQYF. CDR3 nucleotide sequence: TGTGCCAGCAGCGCTCCGGGACTAGCGACAGATACGCAGTATTTT.

V and J are TRBV4-1 and TRBJ1-1, with no clear D. Trimming pared 0 bases from V and 4 bases from J, leaving 12 bases between. From germline, CDR1 is MGHRA and CDR2 YSYEKL. The CDR3 runs 15 residues. The CDR3 spells CASSQEFPGPTEAFF. In DNA form, the CDR3 reads TGCGCCAGCAGCCAAGAATTCCCAGGTCCCACTGAAGCTTTCTTT.